What follows are 25 T cell receptor beta chains derived from one specimen sequenced in a study of T-cell memory formation after mild COVID-19. Each CDR3 protein is one row after TCRdb ran MiXCR on the 5' RACE reads. The sample shows about 610,000 distinct CDR3 sequences, approximately 15% of them seen only once. Sequencing was performed on PBMCs or a T cell subset sorted from them (not recorded which). The origin of the receptors is an adult woman who had mild COVID-19 (a few samples of this study predate the infection). Cell type and time point are not known.

In its sample, this clonotype was seen a few times. The gene calls are TRBV5-1 and TRBJ2-4; D assignment may be TRBD1 or TRBD2 (7 bases each). The germline gives CDR1 SGHRS, CDR2 YFSETQ. The CDR3 totals 15 residues. V lost 4 bases, J lost 8 bases, and 19 bases lay in between. The CDR3 region is CASSHGRGQSDIQYF. The CDR3 region has the DNA TGCGCCAGCAGCCATGGGAGGGGACAGTCGGACATTCAGTACTTC.

CDR3 sequence reads: CASSLIWDHEQFF. The CDR3 DNA follows: TGTGCCAGCAGCTTAATATGGGACCATGAGCAGTTCTTC. J is TRBJ2-1 and V is TRBV7-2; the D gene could be TRBD1 or TRBD2 (5 bases each). Trimming cost V 2 bases and J 8 bases, with 10 bases left between them. CDR1 SGHTA and CDR2 FQGNSA come from the germline V gene. This CDR3 region has 13 residues.

This clonotype appeared a few times. CDR3 DNA sequence: TGTGCCAGCAGTGACAGGTTGCCTGAGCAGTACTTC. Its protein is CASSDRLPEQYF. V is TRBV12-3 or TRBV12-4 and J is TRBJ2-7, with D possibly being TRBD1 (6 bases). There are 12 residues in the CDR3. Trimming took 5 bases from V and 7 from J, leaving 12 bases between them.

The CDR3 DNA sequence: TGTGCCAGCAGCTTGGCCGGGGCCACCCTCTACGAGCAGTACTTC. It specifies CASSLAGATLYEQYF. The chain has TRBV5-6 and TRBJ2-7; D may be TRBD1 or TRBD2 (5 bases each). Germline CDR1 is SGHDT and CDR2 is YYEEEE. There are 15 residues in the CDR3. Trimming stripped 0 bases from V and 3 bases from J, with 13 bases between.

The sample holds a few counts of this clonotype. The chain combines TRBV18 with TRBJ2-2; D is undetermined. CDR3 length: 13 residues. Germline CDR1 KGHSH, CDR2 LQKENI. V shed 3 bases and J shed 3 bases, with 5 bases lying between them. CDR3 protein: CASSPTDTGELFF. DNA of the CDR3: TGTGCCAGCTCACCGACGGACACCGGGGAGCTGTTTTTT.

This clonotype has only a few counts. This chain links TRBV14 with TRBJ1-1; D is undetermined. V was pared by 5 bases and J by 2 bases, with 9 bases between. In germline, CDR1 is SGHDN, CDR2 FVKESK. CDR3 length equals 13 residues. Written as DNA, the CDR3 is TGTGCCAGCAGCGTCACACTAAACACTGAAGCTTTCTTT. Its protein product is CASSVTLNTEAFF.

On this clonotype itself: Sequence at one end of the junction differs from germline and may be a read error. The chain employs TRBV7-3 and TRBJ1-1, with 7 bases aligning to TRBD1. This CDR3 has 14 amino acids. From germline, CDR1 is SGHTA and CDR2 FQGTGA. The CDR3 sequence: CASRLQGTNSEAFF. The CDR3 DNA reads as TGTGCCAGCAGGTTACAGGGGACGAACAGTGAAGCTTTCTTT.

This clonotype appeared a few times. The V call is TRBV6-5, the J call TRBJ2-2, with 8 bases fitting TRBD1. V shed 0 bases and J 4 bases; nucleotides not matched to a gene: 13. This CDR3 contains 19 residues. The germline V gene encodes CDR1 MNHEY and CDR2 SVGAGI. The CDR3 region is CASSYSTGTGGTFTGELFF. For the CDR3, the DNA is TGTGCCAGCAGTTACTCGACTGGGACAGGAGGGACCTTCACCGGGGAGCTGTTTTTT.

This clonotype was picked up a small number of times. The chain employs TRBV5-1 and TRBJ2-1, with 9 bases aligning to TRBD2. Unmatched junction bases numbered 10, after V lost 4 bases and J lost 5 bases. The CDR3 consists of 16 residues. Germline CDR1 and CDR2: SGHRS and YFSETQ. CDR3 loop: CASSPNLSGSHNEQFF. The DNA of the CDR3 is TGCGCCAGCAGCCCCAACCTTAGCGGGAGTCACAATGAGCAGTTCTTC.

The chain recombines TRBV5-4 with TRBJ2-3, with D possibly TRBD2 on 6 matching bases. This CDR3 region has 15 residues. The germline gives CDR1 SGHNT, CDR2 YYREEE (reference sequence). V was clipped by 0 bases and J by 0 bases, with 8 bases between them. CDR3 sequence (DNA): TGTGCCAGCAGCTTGGTCGGGAGTAGCACAGATACGCAGTATTTT. Its translation: CASSLVGSSTDTQYF.

This sequence joins TRBV5-1 and TRBJ2-1, with a weak D call TRBD2 (5 bases). Germline assignment: CDR1 SGHRS and CDR2 YFSETQ. With 1 base removed from V and 10 bases from J, the gap between germline ends came to 9 bases. The CDR3 runs 12 residues. CDR3 coding DNA: TGCGCCAGCAGCTTGTCGGACTTCGAGCAGTTCTTC. Protein sequence: CASSLSDFEQFF. Using reference TRBV5-1 and TRBJ2-1 for the parts outside the CDR3, the full variable domain is KAGVTQTPRYLIKTRGQQVTLSCSPISGHRSVSWYQQTPGQGLQFLFEYFSETQRNKGNFPGRFSGRQFSNSRSEMNVSTLELGDSALYLCASSLSDFEQFFGPGTRLTVL.

V and J are TRBV29-1 and TRBJ1-2, with 8 bases matching TRBD1. The CDR3 is 21 residues long. The V gene's germline CDR1 is SQVTM and CDR2 ANQGSEA. With V trimmed by 1 base and J by 2 bases, 24 bases remained unmatched. CDR3: CSVEVGDGTQGEPSLNYGYTF. The CDR3 nucleotides read TGCAGCGTTGAAGTAGGTGATGGGACACAGGGGGAGCCCTCCTTAAACTATGGCTACACCTTC. The whole variable domain, remainder taken from reference TRBV29-1 and TRBJ1-2, is SAVISQKPSRDICQRGTSLTIQCQVDSQVTMMFWYRQQPGQSLTLIATANQGSEATYESGFVIDKFPISRPNLTFSTLTVSNMSPEDSSIYLCSVEVGDGTQGEPSLNYGYTFGSGTRLTVV.

This clonotype was counted between two and nine times. The chain couples TRBV7-2 to TRBJ1-5; D gene uncertain. Germline V gives CDR1 SGHTA, CDR2 FQGNSA. Trimming cost V 4 bases and J 4 bases, with 11 bases left between them. CDR3 length: 14 residues. The DNA of the CDR3 is TGTGCCAGCAGCTCAGATTGGGGAAATCAGCCCCAGCATTTT. Translating gives CASSSDWGNQPQHF.

This clonotype was detected only a few times. The J gene is TRBJ1-1, the V gene TRBV7-3; D is perhaps TRBD1 (5 bases). In germline, CDR1 is SGHTA, CDR2 FQGTGA. The CDR3 loop spans 16 amino acids. The V end was cut by 5 bases, the J end by 1 base, with 17 bases between. The CDR3 region has the DNA TGTGCCAGCAGCCAACACCCTTGGGGGAGGAACACTGAAGCTTTCTTT. As protein: CASSQHPWGRNTEAFF.

In this sample, this clonotype turned up a few times. The chain uses TRBV7-2 and TRBJ2-3; TRBD2 matches at 8 bases. With 1 base clipped from V and 1 base from J, the junction kept 4 bases outside the gene matches. Germline values: CDR1 SGHTA, CDR2 FQGNSA. This CDR3 region has 16 residues. CDR3 residues: CASSLGSGGRTDTQYF. The CDR3 nucleotides are TGTGCCAGCAGCTTAGGGAGCGGGGGACGCACAGATACGCAGTATTTT.

Only a few counts were recorded for this clonotype. The V and J genes are TRBV18 and TRBJ2-7; D ambiguous. The V end was cut by 6 bases, the J end by 3 bases, with 12 bases between. The CDR3 has 13 amino acids. The germline gives CDR1 KGHSH, CDR2 LQKENI. CDR3 sequence reads: CASSLTNDYEQYF. CDR3 DNA sequence: TGTGCCAGCTCCCTCACAAACGACTACGAGCAGTACTTC.

Note on this clonotype: Since a much larger clone is just one base distant, this may be a read error. This chain links TRBV30 with TRBJ1-1; no firm D call. The germline gives CDR1 GTSNPN, CDR2 SVGIG (reference sequence). Trimming removed 5 bases at V and 5 bases at J, with 12 bases between. This CDR3 has 12 residues. The chain's CDR3 is CAWGPVLTEAFF. CDR3 coding DNA: TGTGCCTGGGGCCCGGTGCTTACTGAAGCTTTCTTT.

This clonotype has more than one count but fewer than ten. The chain recombines TRBV5-1 with TRBJ1-3; D possibly corresponds to TRBD1 (6 bases). V was trimmed by 4 bases and J by 10 bases, leaving 18 bases between them. CDR1 and CDR2 from the germline V gene are SGHRS and YFSETQ. The CDR3 has 14 residues. The CDR3 loop is CASSRGQSRVTIYF. CDR3 sequence (DNA): TGCGCCAGCAGCCGCGGACAGTCCCGGGTGACCATATATTTT.

This clonotype was seen only a few times. This chain links TRBV5-1 with TRBJ2-2; TRBD1 might be the D (5 bases). V was pared by 4 bases and J by 7 bases, with 23 bases between. This CDR3 is built from 17 residues. From germline, CDR1 is SGHRS and CDR2 YFSETQ. This CDR3 is CASSPTTNQGSNGELFF. The CDR3 coding sequence is TGCGCCAGCAGCCCCACCACTAACCAGGGTTCGAACGGGGAGCTGTTTTTT. Variable domain in full (rest from reference TRBV5-1 and TRBJ2-2): KAGVTQTPRYLIKTRGQQVTLSCSPISGHRSVSWYQQTPGQGLQFLFEYFSETQRNKGNFPGRFSGRQFSNSRSEMNVSTLELGDSALYLCASSPTTNQGSNGELFFGEGSRLTVL.

The J gene is TRBJ2-7, the V gene TRBV14; maybe TRBD1 (6 bases). The CDR3 runs to 15 residues. V was cut by 2 bases and J by 2 bases, with 13 bases left in between. The germline V gene has CDR1 SGHDN and CDR2 FVKESK. This CDR3 reads CASSQLTTGAYEQYF. The CDR3, as DNA: TGTGCCAGCAGCCAACTAACGACAGGAGCCTACGAGCAGTACTTC.

This clonotype was seen a handful of times. V gene TRBV5-1 combines with J gene TRBJ2-2; 11 bases agree with TRBD2. This CDR3 region has 17 residues. The V gene end was trimmed by 3 bases and the J gene end by 6 bases; junction bases not matched to a gene: 10. In germline, CDR1 is SGHRS, CDR2 YFSETQ. CDR3 amino acids: CASSSILAGGPAGELFF. In DNA form, the CDR3 reads TGCGCCAGCAGCTCGATATTAGCGGGAGGGCCCGCCGGGGAGCTGTTTTTT. The whole variable domain, filled in from reference TRBV5-1 and TRBJ2-2, reads KAGVTQTPRYLIKTRGQQVTLSCSPISGHRSVSWYQQTPGQGLQFLFEYFSETQRNKGNFPGRFSGRQFSNSRSEMNVSTLELGDSALYLCASSSILAGGPAGELFFGEGSRLTVL.

The J gene is TRBJ2-5, the V gene TRBV6-1, with D perhaps TRBD1 (5 bases). Germline V gives CDR1 MNHNS, CDR2 SASEGT. V was shortened by 6 bases and J by 5 bases, with 13 bases between the two germline ends. This CDR3 comprises 13 residues. CDR3 sequence (DNA): TGTGCCAGCAGGGCAGGGATTGTCGAGACCCAGTACTTC. Translated: CASRAGIVETQYF.

This clonotype came up a few times. The chain joins TRBV7-3 to TRBJ2-1, with D perhaps matching TRBD1 (5 bases). This CDR3 has 15 residues. Germline assignment: CDR1 SGHTA and CDR2 FQGTGA. Trimming stripped 3 bases from V and 6 bases from J, with 15 bases between. CDR3 region: CASSLGGPGRNEQFF. DNA of the CDR3: TGTGCCAGCAGCTTGGGCGGACCAGGGCGCAATGAGCAGTTCTTC.

This chain joins TRBV7-9 and TRBJ2-1, with 8 bases identical to TRBD2. This CDR3 is built from 15 residues. V dropped 7 bases and J dropped 4; count of bases not matched to a gene: 9. Germline CDR1 is SEHNR and CDR2 is FQNEAQ (reference sequence). The CDR3 DNA reads as TGTGCCAGCACAACCCCTAGCGGGTATTACAATGAGCAGTTCTTC. Its protein product is CASTTPSGYYNEQFF. Together with reference TRBV7-9 and TRBJ2-1, the CDR3 gives the full variable domain: DTGVSQNPRHKITKRGQNVTFRCDPISEHNRLYWYRQTLGQGPEFLTYFQNEAQLEKSRLLSDRFSAERPKGSFSTLEIQRTEQGDSAMYLCASTTPSGYYNEQFFGPGTRLTVL.

This clonotype was counted a few times. The rearrangement links TRBV6-5 to TRBJ2-2; 7 positions match TRBD1. Germline-derived CDR1 and CDR2 are MNHEY and SVGAGI. The V segment lost 0 bases and the J segment 4 bases; nucleotides outside the gene matches: 8. CDR3 size: 17 residues. The CDR3 coding sequence is TGTGCCAGCAGTTACTCGCCGTCCGGGACAGTCACCGGGGAGCTGTTTTTT. Protein: CASSYSPSGTVTGELFF.